The 7 T cell receptor beta chains below come from one sample, sequenced in a study of beta chain features in type 1 diabetes. General study points: Across all four CD4+ subsets, people with type 1 diabetes showed modestly shorter TCRB CDR3s.

Since all of the isolated RNA was reverse transcribed, expressed TCRB transcripts were what got sequenced. Repertoires were generated with immunoSEQ multiplex PCR, while TCRdb's copy carries only in-frame clones and drops some. Seen here are 250,000 to 300,000 clones, more than 13% observed once, and the top ten hold 0.015% to 0.02%. For these TCRs, the target antigens are not known. The sample consisted of naive CD4+ T cells from blood. These receptors all come from a man younger than 45 with type 1 diabetes.

The chain joins TRBV15 to TRBJ1-2; D remains ambiguous. V was cut by 3 bases and J by 0 bases, with 14 bases left in between. This CDR3 contains 16 residues. The germline V gene has CDR1 LNHNV and CDR2 YYDKDF (reference sequence). The CDR3: CATSSPGLQANYGYTF. In DNA, the CDR3 is TGTGCCACCAGCAGTCCCGGACTGCAAGCTAACTATGGCTACACCTTC.

The V call is TRBV7-2, the J call TRBJ2-5; 8 bases map to TRBD1. This CDR3 has 15 amino acids. Unmatched junction bases numbered 6, after V lost 1 base and J lost 5 bases. Germline-derived CDR1 and CDR2 are SGHTA and FQGNSA. CDR3 DNA: TGTGCCAGCAGCTTAGGGACAGGGACCTTTGAGACCCAGTACTTC. Protein sequence: CASSLGTGTFETQYF. Variable domain in full (rest from reference TRBV7-2 and TRBJ2-5): GAGVSQSPSNKVTEKGKDVELRCDPISGHTALYWYRQSLGQGLEFLIYFQGNSAPDKSGLPSDRFSAERTGGSVSTLTIQRTQQEDSAVYLCASSLGTGTFETQYFGPGTRLLVL.

In its sample, this clone was seen a few times. The genes are TRBV28 and TRBJ2-5, with D maybe TRBD2 (6 bases). Trimming took off 3 bases at V and 2 bases at J, with 10 bases between the two ends. The CDR3 spans 14 residues. Per germline, CDR1 MDHEN and CDR2 SYDVKM. The CDR3 loop is CASSFSGTQETQYF. The CDR3 DNA reads as TGTGCCAGCAGTTTCTCCGGGACTCAAGAGACCCAGTACTTC. The full variable domain, completed using reference TRBV28 and TRBJ2-5, is DVKVTQSSRYLVKRTGEKVFLECVQDMDHENMFWYRQDPGLGLRLIYFSYDVKMKEKGDIPEGYSVSREKKERFSLILESASTNQTSMYLCASSFSGTQETQYFGPGTRLLVL.

The chain employs TRBV18 and TRBJ1-2; D is perhaps TRBD1 (5 bases). V was clipped by 0 bases and J by 4 bases, with 12 bases between them. From germline, CDR1 is KGHSH and CDR2 LQKENI. CDR3 length: 15 residues. The CDR3 reads CASSPPDRALYGYTF. CDR3 in DNA: TGTGCCAGCTCACCACCTGACAGAGCCCTCTATGGCTACACCTTC.

The chain joins TRBV5-1 to TRBJ2-5; 7 nucleotides align to TRBD2. V shed 4 bases and J 2 bases; nucleotides not matched to a gene: 5. The germline CDR1 and CDR2 sequences are SGHRS and YFSETQ. The CDR3 contains 14 residues. CDR3 bases: TGCGCCAGCAGCCTCACTAGCGATCAAGAGACCCAGTACTTC. This encodes CASSLTSDQETQYF.

The V and J genes are TRBV7-9 and TRBJ1-2; the D is unclear. Trimming took 5 bases from V and 8 from J, leaving 18 bases between them. Germline CDR1 SEHNR, CDR2 FQNEAQ (reference sequence). This CDR3 has 14 residues. CDR3 coding DNA: TGTGCCAGCAGCCCGTGGGCAGGCCTTGGAGGCTACACCTTC. The encoded protein is CASSPWAGLGGYTF.

This clone was observed a few times. The V call is TRBV28, the J call TRBJ2-3, with D possibly TRBD2 on 6 matching bases. CDR3 length: 12 amino acids. Germline lookup yields CDR1 MDHEN and CDR2 SYDVKM. V lost 7 bases and J lost 6, with 11 bases in between. CDR3 region: CASKSSADTQYF. Here the CDR3 DNA reads TGTGCCAGCAAGTCTAGCGCGGATACGCAGTATTTT.